Here is one TCR beta chain with its context. This clonotype was recorded once. No antigen is known for it. Nothing much larger sits one base from this clone, and base qualities are not available. One read represents weak support. High-throughput TCR beta sequencing profiled peripheral blood CD8+ and CD4+ T cells from healthy donors, Susac syndrome patients and multiple sclerosis patients. Recently defined diagnostic criteria for definite or probable disease were met by the Susac syndrome patients. Bulk CD8+ and CD4+ T cells were purified by magnetic negative isolation, while CD8+ TEMRA cells were enriched using FACS. Blood was collected in EDTA tubes and processed within 24 hours, with PBMCs isolated through density gradient centrifugation. PBMCs intended for TCR sequencing were frozen in liquid nitrogen and were later thawed in a 37 degrees C water bath. A purity of at least 90% was achieved for sorted or isolated CD4+, CD8+ and CD8+ TEMRA cells.

RNA was extracted with the RNeasy kit and roughly 0.45 to 1 ug was reverse transcribed using random hexamers. The immunoSEQ multiplex PCR assay, covering 54 Vbeta and 13 Jbeta segments, was used to amplify TCR beta CDR3 regions. Bias from PCR amplification was corrected by using a synthetic template baseline for primer optimization and for computational correction. In the authors' own workflow: Only productive sequences were kept, with reads annotated to V, D and J genes according to IMGT and analyzed in immunoSEQ Analyzer. Clonality was calculated as one minus the Shannon entropy normalized by log2 of the number of productive unique sequences. Public and private clones were assessed among the 100 most prevalent clones of each patient and control. Susac-specific clones were defined as absent from healthy and MS cohorts, 1052 published viral clones and other ImmuneACCESS disease sequences. TCRdb trimmed the raw reads at Q25, called clones with MiXCR and kept productive beta chains. When rows share a CDR3 protein, they turn into one entry using the most common DNA and genes. TCRdb, not the original authors, processed these V and J calls. The sample table lists some 200,000 distinct CDR3 sequences, approximately 96% of them with a count of one. Clones ranked in the top ten supply 0.098% of the sample.

The data were obtained in a study of CD8 T cells in Susac syndrome (dated by TCRdb to the late 2010s). Looking at the study overall: Of the Susac syndrome patients who were sequenced, under ten were in clinical remission while roughly six had clinically active disease. At blood withdrawal, Susac syndrome patients were therapy-naive, treated with corticosteroids (with IVIg additionally given to some), or treated with IVIg alone. Whether CD8+ T cell activation and differentiation in Susac syndrome was antigen driven was tested using repertoire sequencing. Broader findings and caveats from the paper: The number of individuals in the TCR sequencing and HLA analysis was recognized as being relatively small. In the CD4+ T cell repertoire of Susac syndrome patients, clonal expansion was not detected.

The CDR3 has 17 amino acids, counting the end cysteine and phenylalanine. Only the CDR3 DNA stays, 51 bases, in frame from base 1. CDR1 and CDR2, looked up from the germline V gene, are LGHNA and YNFKEQ. Ends trimmed: V by 0 bases, J by 4 bases; bases unmatched to a gene: 9. The V and J segments used are TRBV4-2 and TRBJ2-3, with TRBD2 matching 8 junction bases. The receptor comes from a human donor with Susac syndrome. Sequences were obtained from CD4+ T cells from PBMCs. The CDR3 corresponds to CASSQDPGGALPDTQYF. The sequenced DNA is TGTGCCAGCAGCCAAGATCCCGGGGGGGCACTGCCAGATACGCAGTATTTT.